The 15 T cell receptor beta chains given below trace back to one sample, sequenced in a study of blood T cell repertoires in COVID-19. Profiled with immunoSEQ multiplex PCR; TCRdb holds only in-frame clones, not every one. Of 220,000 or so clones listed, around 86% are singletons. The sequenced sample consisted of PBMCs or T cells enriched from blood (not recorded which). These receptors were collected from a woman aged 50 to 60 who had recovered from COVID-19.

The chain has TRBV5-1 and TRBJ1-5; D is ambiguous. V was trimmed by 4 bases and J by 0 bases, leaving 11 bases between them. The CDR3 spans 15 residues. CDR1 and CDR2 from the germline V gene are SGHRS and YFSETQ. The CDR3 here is CASSPTGYSNQPQHF. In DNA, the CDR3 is TGCGCCAGCAGCCCGACGGGATATAGCAATCAGCCCCAGCATTTT.

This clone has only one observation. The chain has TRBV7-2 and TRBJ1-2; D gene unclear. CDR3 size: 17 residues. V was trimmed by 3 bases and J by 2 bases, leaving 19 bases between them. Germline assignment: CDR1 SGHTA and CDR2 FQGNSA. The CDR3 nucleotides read TGTGCCAGCAGCTTGATCAGCGGAATCGTCCAAAACTATGGCTACACCTTC. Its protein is CASSLISGIVQNYGYTF.

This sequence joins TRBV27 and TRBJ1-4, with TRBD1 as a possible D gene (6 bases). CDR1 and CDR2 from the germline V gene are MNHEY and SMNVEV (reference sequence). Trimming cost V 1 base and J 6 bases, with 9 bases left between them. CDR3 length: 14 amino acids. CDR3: CASSLWGLDEKLFF. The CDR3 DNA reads TGTGCCAGCAGTTTATGGGGGCTGGATGAAAAACTGTTTTTT.

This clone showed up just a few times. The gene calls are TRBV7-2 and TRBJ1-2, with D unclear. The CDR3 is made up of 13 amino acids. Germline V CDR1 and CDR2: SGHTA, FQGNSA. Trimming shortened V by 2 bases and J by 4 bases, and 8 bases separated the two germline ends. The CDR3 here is CASSLNTGYGYTF. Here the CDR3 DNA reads TGTGCCAGCAGCTTAAATACGGGCTATGGCTACACCTTC.

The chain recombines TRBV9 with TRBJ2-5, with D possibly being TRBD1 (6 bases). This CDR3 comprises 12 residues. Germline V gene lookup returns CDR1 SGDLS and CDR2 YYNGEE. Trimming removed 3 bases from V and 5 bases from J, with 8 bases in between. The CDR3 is CASSERGETQYF. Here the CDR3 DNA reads TGTGCCAGCAGCGAGAGGGGGGAGACCCAGTACTTC.

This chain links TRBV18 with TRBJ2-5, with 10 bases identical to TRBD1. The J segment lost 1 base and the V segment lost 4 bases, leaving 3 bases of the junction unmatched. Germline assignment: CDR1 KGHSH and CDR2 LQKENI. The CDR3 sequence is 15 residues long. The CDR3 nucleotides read TGTGCCAGCTCACGAGGACAGGGGGGCCAAGAGACCCAGTACTTC. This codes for CASSRGQGGQETQYF. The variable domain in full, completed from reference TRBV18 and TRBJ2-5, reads NAGVMQNPRHLVRRRGQEARLRCSPMKGHSHVYWYRQLPEEGLKFMVYLQKENIIDESGMPKERFSAEFPKEGPSILRIQQVVRGDSAAYFCASSRGQGGQETQYFGPGTRLLVL.

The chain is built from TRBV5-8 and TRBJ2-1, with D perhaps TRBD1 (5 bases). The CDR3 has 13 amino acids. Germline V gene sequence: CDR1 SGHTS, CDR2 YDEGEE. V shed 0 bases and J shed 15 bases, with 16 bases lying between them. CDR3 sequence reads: CASSLVGTGVGFF. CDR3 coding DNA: TGTGCCAGCAGCTTGGTGGGAACAGGCGTAGGGTTCTTC.

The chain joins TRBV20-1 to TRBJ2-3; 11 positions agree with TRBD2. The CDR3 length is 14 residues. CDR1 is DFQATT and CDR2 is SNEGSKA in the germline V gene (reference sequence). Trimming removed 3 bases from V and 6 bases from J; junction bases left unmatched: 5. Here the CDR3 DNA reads TGCAGTGCTAGTCTAGCGGGGGGCCGGGATACGCAGTATTTT. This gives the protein CSASLAGGRDTQYF.

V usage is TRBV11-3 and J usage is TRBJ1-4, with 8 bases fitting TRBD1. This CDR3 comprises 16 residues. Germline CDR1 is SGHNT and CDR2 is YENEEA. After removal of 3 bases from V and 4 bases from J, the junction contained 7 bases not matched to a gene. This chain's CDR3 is CASSFAGDRSNEKLFF. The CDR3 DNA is TGTGCCAGCAGCTTTGCCGGGGACAGGAGTAATGAAAAACTGTTTTTT.

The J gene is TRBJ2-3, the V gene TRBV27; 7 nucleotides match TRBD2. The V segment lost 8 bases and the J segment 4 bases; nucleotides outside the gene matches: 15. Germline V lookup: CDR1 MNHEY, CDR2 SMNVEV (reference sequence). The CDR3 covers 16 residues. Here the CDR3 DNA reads TGTGCCAGCGCCCTAGCGGCCGGGACCAAAGCAGATACGCAGTATTTT. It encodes CASALAAGTKADTQYF.

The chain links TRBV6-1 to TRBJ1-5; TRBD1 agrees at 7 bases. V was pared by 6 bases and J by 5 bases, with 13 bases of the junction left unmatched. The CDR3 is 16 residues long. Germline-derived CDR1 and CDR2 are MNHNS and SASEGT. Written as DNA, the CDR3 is TGTGCCAGCAGCGAAACAACGACAGGGTACTATCAGCCCCAGCATTTT. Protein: CASSETTTGYYQPQHF.

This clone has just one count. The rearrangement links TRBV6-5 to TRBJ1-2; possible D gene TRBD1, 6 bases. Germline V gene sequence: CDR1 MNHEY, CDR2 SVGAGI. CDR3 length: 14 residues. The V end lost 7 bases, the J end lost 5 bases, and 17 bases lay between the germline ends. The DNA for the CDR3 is TGTGCCAGCACTCCGACAGGACCCCCTTATGGCTACACCTTC. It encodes CASTPTGPPYGYTF.

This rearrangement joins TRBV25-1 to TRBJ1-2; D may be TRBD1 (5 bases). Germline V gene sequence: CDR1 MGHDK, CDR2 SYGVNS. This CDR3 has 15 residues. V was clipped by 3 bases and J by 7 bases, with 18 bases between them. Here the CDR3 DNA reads TGTGCCAGCAGTGATCCTTCGTCTCTGGGGGGTGGCTACACCTTC. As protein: CASSDPSSLGGGYTF.

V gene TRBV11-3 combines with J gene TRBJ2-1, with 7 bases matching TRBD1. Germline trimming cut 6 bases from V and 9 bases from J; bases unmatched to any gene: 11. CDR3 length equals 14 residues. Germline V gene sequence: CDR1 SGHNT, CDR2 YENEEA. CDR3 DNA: TGTGCCAGCAGTCTCCAGGGGGATATCGCTGAGCAGTTCTTC. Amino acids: CASSLQGDIAEQFF.

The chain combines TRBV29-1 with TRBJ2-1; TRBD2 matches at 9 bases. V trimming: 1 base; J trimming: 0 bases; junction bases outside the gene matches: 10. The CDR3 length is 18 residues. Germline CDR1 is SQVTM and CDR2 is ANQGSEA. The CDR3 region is CSVEGLAAIKSSYNEQFF. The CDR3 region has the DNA TGCAGCGTTGAAGGACTAGCGGCAATTAAAAGCTCCTACAATGAGCAGTTCTTC.